This is a list of T cell receptor beta chains from one sample in a study of spatial heterogeneity in lung cancer. TCRdb passed the 5' RACE reads through MiXCR, listing each CDR3 protein once. Of fewer than 100,000 distinct CDR3 sequences listed, roughly a fifth are singletons. The sequenced sample was PBMCs, obtained at follow-up. Receptors were obtained from a male donor with early-stage non-small cell lung cancer. Both conserved end residues are part of each CDR3. Fields, in order: J gene, V gene, CDR3 protein.

TRBJ2-3 TRBV12-3/TRBV12-4 CASSLGYHTDTQYF
TRBJ2-2 TRBV4-2 CASSQPRSRRATGELFF
TRBJ2-2 TRBV7-2 CASSQARDTGELFF
TRBJ1-1 TRBV20-1 CSAGSLVAFF
TRBJ2-4 TRBV25-1 CASSGGTSGAYTKNIQYF
TRBJ1-3 TRBV10-2 CASSDTGNTIYF
TRBJ2-3 TRBV7-8 CASSLVAGGRTDTQYF
TRBJ2-1 TRBV10-2 CASSEPGNEQFF
TRBJ1-6 TRBV19 CASSTLTDSPLHF
TRBJ1-2 TRBV7-2 CASSPGTGGADYGYTF
TRBJ2-3 TRBV27 CASSVEPARTQYF
TRBJ2-2 TRBV9 CASSVHGRSANTGELFF
TRBJ1-5 TRBV6-6 CASTIGPVQPQHF
TRBJ2-3 TRBV9 CASSVEVGEIFTDTQYF
TRBJ1-5 TRBV12-3/TRBV12-4 CASSPTGGRNQPQHF
TRBJ2-1 TRBV20-1 CSALAGGSYNEQFF
TRBJ2-5 TRBV2 CASSQEPEETQYF
TRBJ2-5 TRBV7-2 CASSLLPTALPETQYF
TRBJ2-5 TRBV20-1 CSARDLGQTGETQYF
TRBJ2-5 TRBV2 CASSTGLVMETQYF
TRBJ2-6 TRBV7-2 CASILINSGANVLTF
TRBJ2-7 TRBV29-1 CSIKKPGQDDTYEQYF
TRBJ2-3 TRBV20-1 CSADVRATDTQYF
TRBJ2-1 TRBV7-8 CASSLVLAGGRTYNEQFF
TRBJ2-1 TRBV4-2 CASSQGAGSYNEQFF
TRBJ2-3 TRBV7-9 CASSPPGDVDTQYF
TRBJ2-5 TRBV6-5 CASRVVAGAAQETQYF
TRBJ1-1 TRBV29-1 CSVEVEGKTEAFF
TRBJ2-5 TRBV2 CASSGTFEETQYF
TRBJ1-3 TRBV10-3 CAISEGHAGNTIYF
TRBJ2-1 TRBV7-6 CASSLILAGHNEQFF
TRBJ2-5 TRBV29-1 CSIGQGSETQYF
TRBJ2-5 TRBV9 CASSVLTSGTETQYF
TRBJ2-1 TRBV20-1 CSAALGQGAIEQFF
TRBJ2-7 TRBV6-1 CASRRQAYSAEQYF
TRBJ1-4 TRBV9 CASSVGPRANEKLFF
TRBJ2-3 TRBV7-3 CASSPRTSGTTDTQYF
TRBJ2-3 TRBV20-1 CSAPGVGTDTQYF
TRBJ1-6 TRBV19 CASSIIGVGSPLHF
TRBJ1-5 TRBV24-1 CATSDPGISNQPQHF
TRBJ1-6 TRBV12-3/TRBV12-4 CASSFRINSPLHF
TRBJ2-5 TRBV18 CASSFTGSQETQYF
TRBJ1-1 TRBV13 CASSWSGISFF
TRBJ1-2 TRBV7-2 CASSSLVGRTAGYTF
TRBJ2-5 TRBV5-1 CASTYGYQETQYF
TRBJ1-2 TRBV4-2 CASSQDTGGKNGYTF
TRBJ1-4 TRBV7-2 CASSLEGGEKLFF
TRBJ2-7 TRBV5-1 CASSLEAGDEQYF
TRBJ2-3 TRBV20-1 CSASKLAIRTDTQYF
TRBJ1-2 TRBV7-8 CASSPGDRGYTF
TRBJ2-5 TRBV3-1 CASSQGPGLGQETQYF
TRBJ2-2 TRBV11-3 CASSSPAGGYTGELFF
TRBJ2-7 TRBV4-1 CASSQPGRYDHEQYF
TRBJ2-1 TRBV5-1 CASSLEYKNNEQFF
TRBJ2-2 TRBV7-9 CASSLAGLPGELFF
TRBJ2-2 TRBV18 CASSAGTRRTGELFF
TRBJ1-5 TRBV6-1 CASTLDSFEPQHF
TRBJ2-5 TRBV7-9 CASSGTGTQYF
TRBJ2-3 TRBV30 CAWDGGFGDTQYF
TRBJ2-1 TRBV6-1 CASSGNRDNEQFF